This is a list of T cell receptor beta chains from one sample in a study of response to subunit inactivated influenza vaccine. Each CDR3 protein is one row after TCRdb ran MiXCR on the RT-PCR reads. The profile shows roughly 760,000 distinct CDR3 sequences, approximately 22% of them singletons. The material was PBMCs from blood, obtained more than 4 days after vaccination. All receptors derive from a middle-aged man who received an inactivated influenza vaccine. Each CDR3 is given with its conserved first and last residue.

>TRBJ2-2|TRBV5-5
CASSLVRHRNTGELFF
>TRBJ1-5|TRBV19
CASSKTSLAGQGWSNQPQHF
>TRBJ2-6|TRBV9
CASSPSFSGANVLTF
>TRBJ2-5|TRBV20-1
CSVDAHGRSQETQYF
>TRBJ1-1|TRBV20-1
CSAQLRQGAEAFF
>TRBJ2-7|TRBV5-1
CASSYGTGPFYEQYF
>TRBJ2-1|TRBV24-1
CATSDYPGYEQFF
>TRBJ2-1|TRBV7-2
CASSYRGSGTYNEQFF
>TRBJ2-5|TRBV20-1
CSARVNGEGVGQETQYF
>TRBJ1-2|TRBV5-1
CASAMGQGANYGYTF
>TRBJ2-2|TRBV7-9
CASSLRDTRSGELFF
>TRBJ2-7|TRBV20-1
CSARLGLAEYEQYF
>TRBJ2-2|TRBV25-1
CASSPSPGQDTGELFF
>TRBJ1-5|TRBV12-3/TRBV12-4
CASSFGQAVQPQHF
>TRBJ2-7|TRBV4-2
CASSPGTADTVYEQYF
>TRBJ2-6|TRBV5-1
CASTQDSGANVLTF
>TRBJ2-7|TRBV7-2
CASSLSGASSYEQYF
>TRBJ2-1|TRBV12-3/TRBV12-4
CASSPRTSGGNEQFF
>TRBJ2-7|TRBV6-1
CASRSDSALTYEQYF
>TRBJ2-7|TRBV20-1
CSARAGESEQYF
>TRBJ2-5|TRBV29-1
CSVSPGETQYF
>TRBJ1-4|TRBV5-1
CASSPTRGSNEKLFF
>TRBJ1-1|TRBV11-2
CASSFGGQGVGTEAFF
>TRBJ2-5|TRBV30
CAWSRQIQETQYF
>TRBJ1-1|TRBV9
CASSVSAARGVTEAFF
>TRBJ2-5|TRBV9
CASSVAVGETQYF
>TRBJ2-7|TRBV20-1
CSARNQGYYEQYF
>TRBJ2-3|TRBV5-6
CASSSHDGTSGFFTDTQYF
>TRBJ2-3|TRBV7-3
CASSFTGTSGSRGDTQYF
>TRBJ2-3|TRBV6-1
CASSPAFTDTQYF
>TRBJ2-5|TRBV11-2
CASSLGIGTGLRVETQYF
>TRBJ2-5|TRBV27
CASSIDRVETQYF
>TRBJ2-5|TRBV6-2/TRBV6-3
CASSYSSGRLREQETQYF
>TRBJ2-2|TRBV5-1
CASTRTSGGPNTGELFF
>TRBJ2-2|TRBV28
CASRLGQGALTGELFF
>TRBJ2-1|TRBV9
CASSNREGSYNEQFF
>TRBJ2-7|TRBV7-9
CASSYKTQIYEQYF
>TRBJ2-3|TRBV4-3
CASSQEGPTDTQYF
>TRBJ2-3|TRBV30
CAWRSFSTDTQYF
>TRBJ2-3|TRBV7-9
CASSLAKDTQYF
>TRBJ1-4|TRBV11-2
CASSQRKWGEKLFF
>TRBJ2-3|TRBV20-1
CSARAGGGRTDTQYF
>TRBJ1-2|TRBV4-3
CASSQDKGAFYGYTF
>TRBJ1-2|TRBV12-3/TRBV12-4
CASRGIRDYGYTF
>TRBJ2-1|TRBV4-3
CASSQFSGGALEQFF
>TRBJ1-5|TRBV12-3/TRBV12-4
CASSLALGRHSNQPQHF
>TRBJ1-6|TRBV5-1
CASSLGVDSPLHF
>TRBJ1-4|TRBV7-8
CASSLDRVSTNEKLFF
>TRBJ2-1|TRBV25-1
CASSEGDLWEQFF
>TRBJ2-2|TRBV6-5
CASSYPRTGANTGELFF
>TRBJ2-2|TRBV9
CASSVGRLAGPPGTGELFF
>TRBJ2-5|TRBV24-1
CATSVGTSDYQETQYF
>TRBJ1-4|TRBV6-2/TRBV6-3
CASSQGSSGEKLFF
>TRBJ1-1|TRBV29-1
CSVPFSGGGGAFF